This T cell receptor beta chain comes out of a study of PD-1 blockade in classical Hodgkin lymphoma (dated by TCRdb to between 2020 and 2021). Study-level background: Nivolumab dosing was 3 mg/kg intravenously every 2 weeks, continuing until either disease progression or unacceptable toxicity. The study used TCR beta sequencing and CyTOF to define a peripheral blood immune signature of response to PD-1 blockade in classical Hodgkin lymphoma. On the study overall, not on this receptor specifically: Baseline diversity similar to that of newly diagnosed patients was observed in trial patients achieving complete response, whereas significantly lower diversity was observed in partial responders and progressors. Baseline TCR diversity was reported to be lower in newly diagnosed patients than in healthy donors, and even lower in relapsed/refractory patients. The study covered only a single clinical trial cohort, and the causes of the repertoire differences, possibly disease activity or prior therapy, were still not defined. A significant rise by C4D1 was seen in CD4+ but not CD8+ TCR diversity (p=0.0027 vs p=0.16), with the rise being most apparent in complete responders (p=0.02). Lower diversity was seen in patients whose nivolumab began less than 1 year after ASCT, and these patients were left out of later analyses so that immune reconstitution would not confound the results.

The Qiagen DNeasy kit was used to extract genomic DNA from unsorted PBMCs and from the negatively selected CD4+ and CD8+ fractions. Amplification of TCR beta CDR3 regions was done by immunoSEQ multiplex PCR with primers that anneal to V and J segments. A synthetic immune receptor repertoire was used to minimize amplification bias, and remaining bias was computationally removed after sequencing. From the authors' description of their analysis: Custom Python scripts were used to quantify repertoire diversity as the Shannon entropy index. Unsorted, CD4+ and CD8+ repertoires were analyzed separately, except for combined analyses in which CD4+ and CD8+ sequences were merged in silico. A clone was considered expanded if an increase in frequency of at least 2-fold after treatment relative to C1D1 was found, and a pseudocount of 0.5 was applied to clones undetected at baseline. Singleton clones were defined as clones with 0 or 1 copy at C1D1, and non-singleton clones were defined as clones with 2 or more copies. Clones expanded in unsorted samples were annotated as CD4+, CD8+ or unknown by matching protein sequences in sorted samples from the same patient. Wilcoxon tests were applied to paired samples to test diversity changes from C1D1 to C4D1. The source is immuneACCESS, and TCRdb retained only in-frame sequences with V and J called. Part of the clones is not carried over; for the studies checked, unresolved V genes explain less than half of this, and the remainder is unexplained. For V, J and clone size, that table is used; D and trimming come from the DNA. Present in this sample are 30,000 or so clones, about 80% of which were seen just once. About a sixth of the sample belongs to the ten largest clones.

The CDR3 has 14 amino acids, counting the end cysteine and phenylalanine. The sequence is cut down to CDR3 DNA, 42 bases in frame from base 1. CDR1 and CDR2 are read off the germline V gene as MNHEY and SVGAGI. Trimming accounts for 5 bases at V and 5 bases at J, while the number of junction bases matched to no gene is 4. The time point tag for this specimen amounts to: cycle 4 day 1 (C4D1), after 6 weeks of nivolumab. All trial patients had relapsed after autologous stem cell transplantation, with cohorts A, B and C differing in prior brentuximab vedotin exposure. The trial cohort was composed of under 70 patients with relapsed/refractory classical Hodgkin lymphoma, for whom complete response, partial response or progressive disease was recorded as best overall response. Single-agent nivolumab was administered to trial patients in the multi-cohort phase II CheckMate 205 trial. An independent review committee assessed best overall response by applying the 2007 International Working Group response criteria. Trial PBMCs were obtained immediately prior to nivolumab initiation (C1D1) and on therapy at cycle 2 day 1 and cycle 4 day 1. Peripheral blood was collected in 8 mL Vacutainer Cell Preparation Tubes, from which PBMCs were isolated by centrifugation and then cryopreserved.

This clone was recorded once. Its antigen remains undetermined. The input lacks base qualities; no much larger clone sits a single base away. The sequenced sample was peripheral blood mononuclear cells (PBMCs), obtained before the fourth cycle of nivolumab. The sequence was obtained from a human donor with classical Hodgkin lymphoma. The chain is assembled from TRBV6-5 and TRBJ2-2, with TRBD1 identical over 8 junction bases. The encoded CDR3 is CASSQGTGTGELFF. The nucleotide sequence reads as follows: TGTGCCAGCAGTCAAGGGACAGGAACCGGGGAGCTGTTTTTT.